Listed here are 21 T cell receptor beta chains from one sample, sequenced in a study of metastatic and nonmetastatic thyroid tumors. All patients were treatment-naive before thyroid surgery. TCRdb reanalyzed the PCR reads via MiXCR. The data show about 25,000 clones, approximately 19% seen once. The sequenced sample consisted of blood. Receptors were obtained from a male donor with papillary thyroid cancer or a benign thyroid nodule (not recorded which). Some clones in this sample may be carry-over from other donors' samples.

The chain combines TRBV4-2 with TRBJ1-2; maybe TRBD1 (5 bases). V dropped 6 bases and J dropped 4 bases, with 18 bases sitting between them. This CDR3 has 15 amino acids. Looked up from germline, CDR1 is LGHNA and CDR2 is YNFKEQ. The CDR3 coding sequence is TGTGCCAGCAGGTCTGATGGGGGAGAAAGCTATGGCTACACCTTC. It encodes CASRSDGGESYGYTF.

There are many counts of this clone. CDR3 sequence reads: CASKGNTEAFF. In nucleotides, the CDR3 is TGTGCCAGCAAGGGGAACACTGAAGCTTTCTTT. This sequence joins TRBV28 and TRBJ1-1; D gene ambiguous. There are 11 residues in the CDR3. With 7 bases removed from V and 1 base from J, the gap between germline ends came to 4 bases. CDR1 is MDHEN and CDR2 is SYDVKM in the germline V gene.

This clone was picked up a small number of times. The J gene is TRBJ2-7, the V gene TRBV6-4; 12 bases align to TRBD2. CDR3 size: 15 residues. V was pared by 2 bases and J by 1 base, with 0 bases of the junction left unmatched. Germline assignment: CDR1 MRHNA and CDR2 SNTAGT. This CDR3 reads CASSDGTSGSYEQYF. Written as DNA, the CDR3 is TGTGCCAGCAGTGACGGGACTAGCGGGTCCTACGAGCAGTACTTC.

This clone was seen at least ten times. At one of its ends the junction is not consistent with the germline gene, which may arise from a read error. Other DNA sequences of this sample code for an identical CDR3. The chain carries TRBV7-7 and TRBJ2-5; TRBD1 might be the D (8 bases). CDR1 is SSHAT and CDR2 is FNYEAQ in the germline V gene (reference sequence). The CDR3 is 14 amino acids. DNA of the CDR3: TGTGCTAGCAGCTTCGGACAGGGAGGGGAGACCCAGTACTTC. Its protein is CASSFGQGGETQYF.

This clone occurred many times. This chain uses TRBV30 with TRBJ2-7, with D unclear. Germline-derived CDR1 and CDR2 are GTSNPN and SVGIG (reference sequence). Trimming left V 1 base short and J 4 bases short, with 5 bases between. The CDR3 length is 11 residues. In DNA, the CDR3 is TGTGCCTGGAGTGCTAGATACGAGCAGTACTTC. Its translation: CAWSARYEQYF.

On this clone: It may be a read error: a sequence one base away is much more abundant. Here the CDR3 DNA reads TGCGCCAGCAGCAGCACCAGGACAGGGGGAGAAGGGGACATTCAGTACTTC. This sequence encodes CASSSTRTGGEGDIQYF. J is TRBJ2-4 and V is TRBV5-1; 10 bases align to TRBD1. The V segment lost 4 bases and the J segment 8 bases; nucleotides outside the gene matches: 15. Germline V lookup: CDR1 SGHRS, CDR2 YFSETQ. The CDR3 runs 17 residues.

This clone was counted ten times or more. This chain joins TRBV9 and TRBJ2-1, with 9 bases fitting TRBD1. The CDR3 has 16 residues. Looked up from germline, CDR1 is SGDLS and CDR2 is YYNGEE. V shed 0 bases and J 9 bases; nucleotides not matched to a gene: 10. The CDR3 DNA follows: TGTGCCAGCAGCGTAGCCCAAGCCTCGACAGGGGGTGAGCAGTTCTTC. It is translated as CASSVAQASTGGEQFF.

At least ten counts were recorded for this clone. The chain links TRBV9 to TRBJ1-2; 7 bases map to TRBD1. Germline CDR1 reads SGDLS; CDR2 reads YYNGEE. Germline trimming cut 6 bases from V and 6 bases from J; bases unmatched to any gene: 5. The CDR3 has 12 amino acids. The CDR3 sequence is CASTTGVDGYTF. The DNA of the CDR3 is TGTGCCAGCACCACAGGGGTGGATGGCTACACCTTC. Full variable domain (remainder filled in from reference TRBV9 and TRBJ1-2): DSGVTQTPKHLITATGQRVTLRCSPRSGDLSVYWYQQSLDQGLQFLIQYYNGEERAKGNILERFSAQQFPDLHSELNLSSLELGDSALYFCASTTGVDGYTFGSGTRLTVV.

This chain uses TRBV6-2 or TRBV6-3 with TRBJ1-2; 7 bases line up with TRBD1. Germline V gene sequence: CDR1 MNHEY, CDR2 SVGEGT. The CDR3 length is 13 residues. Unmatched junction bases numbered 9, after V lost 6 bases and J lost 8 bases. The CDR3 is CASSRDRARGYTF. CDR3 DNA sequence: TGTGCCAGCAGCCGGGACAGAGCCCGCGGCTACACCTTC.

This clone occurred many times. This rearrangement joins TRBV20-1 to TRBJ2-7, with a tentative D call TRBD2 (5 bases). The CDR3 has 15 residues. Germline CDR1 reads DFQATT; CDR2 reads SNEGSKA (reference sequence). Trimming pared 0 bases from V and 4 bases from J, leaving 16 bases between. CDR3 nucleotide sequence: TGCAGTGCTAGAGATCGAAGGGCTAGCCGGTACGAGCAGTACTTC. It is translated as CSARDRRASRYEQYF.

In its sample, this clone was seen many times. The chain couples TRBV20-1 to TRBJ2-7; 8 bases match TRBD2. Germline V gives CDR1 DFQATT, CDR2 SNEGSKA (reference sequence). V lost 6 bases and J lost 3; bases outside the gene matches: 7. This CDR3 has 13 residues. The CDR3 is CSAGGGGSYEQYF. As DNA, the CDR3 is TGCAGTGCCGGGGGGGGCGGGAGCTACGAGCAGTACTTC.

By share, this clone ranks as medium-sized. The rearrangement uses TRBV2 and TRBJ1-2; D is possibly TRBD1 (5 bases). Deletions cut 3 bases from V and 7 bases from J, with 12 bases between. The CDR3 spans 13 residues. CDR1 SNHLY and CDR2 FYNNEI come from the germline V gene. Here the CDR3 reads CASSDYRQGGYTF. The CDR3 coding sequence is TGTGCCAGCAGTGATTATAGGCAGGGTGGCTACACCTTC. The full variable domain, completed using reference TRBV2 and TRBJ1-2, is EPEVTQTPSHQVTQMGQEVILRCVPISNHLYFYWYRQILGQKVEFLVSFYNNEISEKSEIFDDQFSVERPDGSNFTLKIRSTKLEDSAMYFCASSDYRQGGYTFGSGTRLTVV.

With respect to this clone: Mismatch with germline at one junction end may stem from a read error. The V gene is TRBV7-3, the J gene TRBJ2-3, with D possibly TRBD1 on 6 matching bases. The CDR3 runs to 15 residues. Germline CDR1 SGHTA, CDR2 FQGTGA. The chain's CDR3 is CASSFTGTYTYTQYF. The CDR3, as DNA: TGTGCCAGCAGCTTCACAGGGACCTACACATATACGCAGTATTTT.

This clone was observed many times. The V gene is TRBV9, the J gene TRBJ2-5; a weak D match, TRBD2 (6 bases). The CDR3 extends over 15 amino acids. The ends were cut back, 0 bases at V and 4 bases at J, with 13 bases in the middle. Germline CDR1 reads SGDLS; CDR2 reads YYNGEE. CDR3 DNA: TGTGCCAGCAGCGTAGGGGGCACCGGGAGAGAGACCCAGTACTTC. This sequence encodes CASSVGGTGRETQYF. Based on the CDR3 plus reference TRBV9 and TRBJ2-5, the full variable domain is DSGVTQTPKHLITATGQRVTLRCSPRSGDLSVYWYQQSLDQGLQFLIQYYNGEERAKGNILERFSAQQFPDLHSELNLSSLELGDSALYFCASSVGGTGRETQYFGPGTRLLVL.

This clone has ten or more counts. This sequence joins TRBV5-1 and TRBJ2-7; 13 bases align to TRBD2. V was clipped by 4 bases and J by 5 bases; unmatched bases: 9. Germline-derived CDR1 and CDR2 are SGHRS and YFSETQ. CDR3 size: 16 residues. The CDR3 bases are TGCGCCAGCAGCCCAGGACTAGCGGGAGTAGTGAACGAGCAGTACTTC. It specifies CASSPGLAGVVNEQYF.

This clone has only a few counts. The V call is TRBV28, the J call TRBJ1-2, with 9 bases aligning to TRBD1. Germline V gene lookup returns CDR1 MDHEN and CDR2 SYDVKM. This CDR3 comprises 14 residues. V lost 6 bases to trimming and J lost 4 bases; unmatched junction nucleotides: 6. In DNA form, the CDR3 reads TGTGCCAGCAGCTTGGACAGGGGAAGCTATGGCTACACCTTC. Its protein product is CASSLDRGSYGYTF.

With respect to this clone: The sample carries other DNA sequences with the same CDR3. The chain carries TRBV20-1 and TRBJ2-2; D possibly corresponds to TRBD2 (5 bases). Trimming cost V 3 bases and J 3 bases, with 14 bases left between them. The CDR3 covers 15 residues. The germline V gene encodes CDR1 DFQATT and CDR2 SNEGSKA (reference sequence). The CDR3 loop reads CSARAGGDYTGELFF. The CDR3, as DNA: TGCAGTGCTAGGGCGGGTGGGGATTACACCGGGGAGCTGTTTTTT.

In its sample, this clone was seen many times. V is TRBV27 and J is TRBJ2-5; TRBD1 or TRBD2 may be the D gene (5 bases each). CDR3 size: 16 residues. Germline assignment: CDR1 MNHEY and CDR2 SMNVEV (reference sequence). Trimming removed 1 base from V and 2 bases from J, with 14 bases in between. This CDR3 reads CASSLFLGAPQETQYF. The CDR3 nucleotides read TGTGCCAGCAGTTTATTTCTCGGGGCCCCGCAAGAGACCCAGTACTTC.

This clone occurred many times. The CDR3 sequence: CASSPEGSGYGYTF. In DNA form, the CDR3 reads TGTGCCAGCTCACCAGAAGGGTCTGGCTATGGCTACACCTTC. V is TRBV18 and J is TRBJ1-2, with D uncertain. The germline V gene has CDR1 KGHSH and CDR2 LQKENI. The CDR3 spans 14 residues. The ends were cut back, 2 bases at V and 4 bases at J, with 11 bases in the middle.

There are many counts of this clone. This CDR3 reads CASSFTGTKVYNEQFF. The DNA for the CDR3 is TGTGCCAGCAGCTTCACCGGGACGAAGGTTTACAATGAGCAGTTCTTC. The rearrangement joins TRBV11-1 to TRBJ2-1; D could derive from TRBD1 or TRBD2 (5 bases each). The CDR3 has 16 amino acids. Germline assignment: CDR1 SGHAT and CDR2 FQDESV (reference sequence). V shed 3 bases and J shed 4 bases, with 16 bases lying between them.

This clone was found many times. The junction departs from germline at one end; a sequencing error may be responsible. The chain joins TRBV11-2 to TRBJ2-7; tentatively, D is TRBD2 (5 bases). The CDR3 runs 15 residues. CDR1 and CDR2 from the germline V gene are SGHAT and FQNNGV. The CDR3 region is CASSLDPGVSYKQYF. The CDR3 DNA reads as TGTGCCAGCAGCTTAGATCCCGGGGTTTCCTACAAGCAGTACTTC.